This passage covers 17 T cell receptor beta chains from one sample sequenced in a study of radiotherapy plus CTLA-4 blockade in lung cancer. Some clones are missing from TCRdb's copy, which holds only in-frame ones; the method was immunoSEQ multiplex PCR. Among around 90,000 clones listed, 83% were seen once. The sequencing here drew on peripheral blood, taken from a patient treated with radiotherapy plus ipilimumab. Source of these receptors: a human donor with non-small cell lung cancer who had stable disease on radiotherapy plus ipilimumab.

In this sample, this clone turned up once. This sequence joins TRBV5-3 and TRBJ2-5; D remains unclear. TRBV5-3 is reported as an ORF; its role is uncertain. The CDR3 contains 15 residues. The V gene lost 1 base and the J gene lost 4 bases, with 14 bases spanning the gap. The CDR3 protein is CARSLNRVYPETQYF. CDR3 nucleotide sequence: TGTGCCAGAAGCTTGAACCGGGTTTACCCAGAGACCCAGTACTTC.

The rearrangement links TRBV19 to TRBJ2-7; D is perhaps TRBD1 (6 bases). Trimming left V 6 bases short and J 4 bases short, with 13 bases between. The CDR3 totals 13 residues. In germline, CDR1 is LNHDA, CDR2 SQIVND (reference sequence). In nucleotides, the CDR3 is TGTGCCAGTAGAGGATGGACAGCGTACGAGCAGTACTTC. This sequence encodes CASRGWTAYEQYF.

The chain carries TRBV7-8 and TRBJ2-2; maybe TRBD2 (5 bases). Deletions cut 5 bases from V and 7 bases from J, with 14 bases between. CDR3 length equals 14 residues. CDR1 and CDR2 from the germline V gene are SGHVS and FQNEAQ. DNA of the CDR3: TGTGCCAGCAGCCAGGACTGGCGAAACGGGGAGCTGTTTTTT. This codes for CASSQDWRNGELFF.

The chain has TRBV5-4 and TRBJ2-2; D unclear. The CDR3 is 12 amino acids. The germline V gene has CDR1 SGHNT and CDR2 YYREEE (reference sequence). V lost 4 bases, J lost 7 bases, and 8 bases lay in between. This CDR3 reads CASSPISGELFF. The DNA for the CDR3 is TGTGCCAGCAGCCCCATTAGCGGGGAGCTGTTTTTT. Variable domain in full (rest from reference TRBV5-4 and TRBJ2-2): ETGVTQSPTHLIKTRGQQVTLRCSSQSGHNTVSWYQQALGQGPQFIFQYYREEENGRGNFPPRFSGLQFPNYSSELNVNALELDDSALYLCASSPISGELFFGEGSRLTVL.

The chain uses TRBV2 and TRBJ2-5, with TRBD2 matching over 12 bases. The CDR3 has 18 amino acids. V shed 2 bases and J 7 bases; nucleotides not matched to a gene: 14. Germline V gives CDR1 SNHLY, CDR2 FYNNEI. The DNA of the CDR3 is TGTGCCAGCAGTGAAAGAGCTAGCGGGAGGGCCCGGGCGGGGACCCAGTACTTC. Its translation: CASSERASGRARAGTQYF.

The rearrangement links TRBV11-2 to TRBJ2-7; D possibly corresponds to TRBD2 (6 bases). CDR1 and CDR2 from the germline V gene are SGHAT and FQNNGV. V lost 7 bases and J lost 2, with 9 bases in between. This CDR3 has 12 residues. CDR3 nucleotides: TGTGCCAGCACTGGGACTCCCTACGAGCAGTACTTC. This codes for CASTGTPYEQYF.

The chain employs TRBV7-9 and TRBJ1-1; maybe TRBD1 (5 bases). V lost 6 bases to trimming and J lost 6 bases, with 11 bases between them. CDR3 length: 12 amino acids. Germline CDR1 is SEHNR and CDR2 is FQNEAQ (reference sequence). CDR3 residues: CASRPDRSEAFF. CDR3 nucleotides: TGTGCCAGCAGACCTGACAGATCTGAAGCTTTCTTT.

This clone was detected only once. This sequence joins TRBV2 and TRBJ2-5; D is possibly TRBD1 (6 bases). From germline, CDR1 is SNHLY and CDR2 FYNNEI. The V end was cut by 5 bases, the J end by 1 base, with 14 bases between. CDR3 length: 15 residues. CDR3 protein: CASSSTGTPQETQYF. The CDR3, as DNA: TGTGCCAGCAGTTCCACCGGGACACCCCAAGAGACCCAGTACTTC.

This chain joins TRBV4-1 and TRBJ2-7; D unresolved. Germline CDR1 is MGHRA and CDR2 is YSYEKL. V was trimmed by 0 bases and J by 3 bases, leaving 15 bases between them. The CDR3 runs 16 residues. CDR3: CASSQEEQARVYEQYF. The CDR3 coding sequence is TGCGCCAGCAGCCAAGAGGAGCAGGCTAGAGTCTACGAGCAGTACTTC.

The table lists this clone with a count of one. The V and J genes are TRBV29-1 and TRBJ1-2, with D possibly being TRBD1 (5 bases). The CDR3 extends over 13 amino acids. CDR1 and CDR2 (germline): SQVTM, ANQGSEA. Trimming left V 4 bases short and J 4 bases short, with 13 bases between. CDR3 nucleotide sequence: TGCAGCGTTGGGGGGGGTCCCCTCTATGGCTACACCTTC. Translated, it gives CSVGGGPLYGYTF.

The chain recombines TRBV2 with TRBJ1-2, with TRBD1 matching over 11 bases. CDR1 is SNHLY, CDR2 FYNNEI, per germline. This CDR3 comprises 13 residues. The ends lost 10 bases at V and 7 bases at J; junction bases unmatched: 8. CDR3 amino acids: CATRTGGLGGYTF. The CDR3 coding sequence is TGTGCCACCCGGACAGGGGGCCTGGGTGGCTACACCTTC. Together with reference TRBV2 and TRBJ1-2, the CDR3 gives the full variable domain: EPEVTQTPSHQVTQMGQEVILRCVPISNHLYFYWYRQILGQKVEFLVSFYNNEISEKSEIFDDQFSVERPDGSNFTLKIRSTKLEDSAMYFCATRTGGLGGYTFGSGTRLTVV.

Remarks on this clone: The junction differs from germline at one of its ends, possibly a read error. The chain couples TRBV5-1 to TRBJ1-6; 9 bases are shared with TRBD1. This CDR3 contains 13 residues. Per the germline V gene, CDR1 is SGHRS and CDR2 is YFSETQ. The CDR3 loop is CASNGQGNSPLHF. The CDR3 bases are TGTGCCAGCAACGGACAGGGGAATTCACCCCTCCACTTT.

This clone was observed a few times. This sequence joins TRBV28 and TRBJ1-5; D ambiguous. V was clipped by 9 bases and J by 0 bases, with 6 bases between them. There are 12 residues in the CDR3. Per germline, CDR1 MDHEN and CDR2 SYDVKM. CDR3: CARLNSNQPQHF. The CDR3 bases are TGTGCCAGGTTGAATAGCAATCAGCCCCAGCATTTT.

The chain links TRBV6-6 to TRBJ2-1; weak D call: TRBD2 (7 bases). The ends were cut back, 2 bases at V and 4 bases at J, with 12 bases in the middle. The CDR3 contains 15 residues. The V gene's germline CDR1 is MNHNY and CDR2 SVGAGI (reference sequence). The CDR3 DNA reads TGTGCCAGCAGTTACGGGGGGGGGACATACAATGAGCAGTTCTTC. This translates into CASSYGGGTYNEQFF.

The table lists this clone with a few counts. The chain employs TRBV21-1 and TRBJ1-3. TRBV21-1 is termed a pseudogene. The CDR3 has 17 amino acids. The CDR3 coding sequence is TGTGCCAGCAGCAAAGGGTTTGTGCGGGACTCTGGAAACACCATATATTTT. Its protein product is CASSKGFVRDSGNTIYF.

The chain recombines TRBV18 with TRBJ1-1, with D unresolved. The CDR3 is made up of 12 amino acids. Germline V gene lookup returns CDR1 KGHSH and CDR2 LQKENI. Trimming cost V 1 base and J 7 bases, with 7 bases left between them. In DNA form, the CDR3 reads TGTGCCAGCTCACCACGGGCCGGTGAAGCTTTCTTT. It translates to CASSPRAGEAFF.

The V and J genes are TRBV14 and TRBJ1-5; 9 bases map to TRBD1. V lost 0 bases to trimming and J lost 6 bases; unmatched junction nucleotides: 9. The length of the CDR3 is 17 residues. The germline V gene encodes CDR1 SGHDN and CDR2 FVKESK. CDR3 sequence: CASSQERGQGRVQPQHF. In DNA form, the CDR3 reads TGTGCCAGCAGCCAAGAGAGGGGACAGGGAAGAGTTCAGCCCCAGCATTTT.